This TCR beta chain came from a study of blood T cell repertoires in COVID-19. Background on the study: Sample material is recorded as cDNA or gDNA derived from T cells, B-cell-depleted T cells, or PBMCs.

CDR1 is WNHNN and CDR2 is SYGVQD in the germline V gene (reference sequence). The CDR3 is 16 amino acids. V gave up 4 bases and J gave up 2 bases, with 16 bases separating them. The table came from immunoSEQ multiplex PCR; TCRdb's copy has only in-frame clones and leaves some out. The sample lists 200,000 to 250,000 clones, around 89% occurring once. The TCR was taken from a woman younger than 35 in a cohort exposed to, infected with or recovered from COVID-19 (not recorded which). The chain combines TRBV10-1 with TRBJ2-3; possible D gene TRBD2, 5 bases. The sequenced material came from PBMCs or T cells enriched from blood (not recorded which). CDR3 nucleotides: TGCGCCAGCAGTGTGGGGTCGGCGGGTATCACAGATACGCAGTATTTT. The encoded protein is CASSVGSAGITDTQYF.